This TCR beta chain was sequenced during a study of neurological immune-mediated disorders. This CDR3 has 16 residues. Germline lookup yields CDR1 SGHRS and CDR2 YFSETQ. Germline trimming cut 2 bases from V and 3 bases from J; bases unmatched to any gene: 5. TCRdb analysed the 5' RACE reads with MiXCR anew, one entry per CDR3 protein. Of 80,000 to 85,000 distinct CDR3 sequences in the sample, 2.5% to 3% were seen once. This clonotype was counted ten times or more. The chain has TRBV5-1 and TRBJ2-3; 11 nucleotides match TRBD2. Sequencing was carried out using PBMCs. This clonotype originated in a woman aged 25 to 39 with multiple sclerosis. The CDR3 DNA is TGCGCCAGCAGCTTCTTAGCGGGAGGGAGTACAGATACGCAGTATTTT. It codes for CASSFLAGGSTDTQYF.